This section outlines one T cell receptor (beta chain) sequence together with its context. Its antigen is unknown. The input lacks base qualities; no much larger clone sits a single base away. Library creation used the immunoSEQ multiplex PCR assay. To provide template for TCR sequencing, every sample had RNA extracted and reverse transcribed into cDNA. First-strand cDNA was synthesized with SuperScript III using a 2:1 mix of oligo-dT and random hexamers. Amplification bias was assessed with a synthetic immune receptor repertoire, and residual bias was removed computationally. The authors processed their data as follows. After raw reads were preprocessed to remove errors, the CDR3 was defined following IMGT conventions as running from the conserved cysteine to phenylalanine. Clonality was computed as 1 minus the Shannon entropy, with the entropy normalized by log2 of the number of productive unique TCRs. Whether each scalp clone was CD4 or CD8 was inferred by checking scalp TCRbeta sequences against the CD4 and CD8 repertoires from sorted blood. Here the immuneACCESS table is served through TCRdb, limited to in-frame sequences with V and J called. Missing clones are a known gap in these copies; in checked studies unresolved V genes cover under half, and the rest lacks a known reason. V, J and clone size reflect that table, while D and trimming were determined from the DNA. The sample contains some 200,000 clones, approximately 47% of them found a single time. The top ten hold approximately 2.9% of the sample.

The treatment or condition label, as the study defines it: oral pan-JAK inhibitor, 5-10 mg twice daily. From alopecia areata patients, peripheral blood was collected along with lesional scalp punch biopsies. After PBMCs were isolated by density centrifugation and stained for CD3, CD4 and CD8, a FACSAria was used to sort CD4+ and CD8+ T cells. From the cysteine through the phenylalanine, the CDR3 covers 17 amino acids. Of all the DNA, just the CDR3 is kept, 51 bases in frame from base 1. For this chain, trimming is 0 bases at the V end and 3 bases at the J end, and the number of junction bases without a gene match is 8. CDR1 LNHNV and CDR2 YYDKDF were looked up in the germline V gene (reference sequence). This specimen comes from a study of CD8+ T cells in alopecia areata (dated 2018 in TCRdb). In terms of the full investigation: The treated patients, all with moderate-to-severe alopecia areata, were enrolled in an open-label pilot trial of oral tofacitinib given at 5 to 10 mg twice daily. High-throughput TCRbeta sequencing was used to examine T cell clonal expansion in alopecia areata in both the C3H/HeJ mouse model and human patients. Patients stayed on tofacitinib for 6 to 18 months and then had 6 months of follow-up off drug so that delayed response and recurrence could be assessed. For the treated patients, the SALT score, which quantifies what percentage of scalp surface area is affected, served as the measure of disease severity. Scalp tissue and sorted CD4+ and CD8+ peripheral blood T cells from patchy and totalis/universalis alopecia areata patients and from healthy controls were covered by human TCRbeta sequencing. Clonality in the scalp was compared among normal scalp (n=4), patchy alopecia areata scalp (n=8), and alopecia totalis/universalis scalp (n=8). Tofacitinib-treated patients had biopsies at baseline and at 4 and 24 weeks of treatment, with a later scalp biopsy in several patients. RNA was extracted with the PAXgene miRNA kit for fixed scalp, the miRNeasy kit for PBMCs, and the RNeasy kit for mouse skin. Amplification of TCRbeta CDR3 regions was done by immunoSEQ multiplex PCR using 35 Vbeta forward primers and 13 Jbeta reverse primers. What the research found in general, with its limitations: The treated cohort was small, with a single nonresponder, so links between baseline CD8+ expansion and response need larger studies. Many expanded lesional clones persisted in scalp and blood during tofacitinib treatment, which may partly explain relapse after stopping treatment. Scalp TCR repertoire analysis is complicated because resident alphabeta T cells in normal human skin are also sequenced, whereas mouse skin is dominated by gammadelta T cells. TCR sequences shared between patients were less clear than in mice, possibly partly because of HLA diversity in the patient population. Higher clonality and more expanded CD8+ clones were observed in lesional scalp than in normal scalp, particularly in alopecia totalis/universalis, a finding suggestive of antigenic drive. With tofacitinib, both scalp clonality and the number of expanded CD8+ clones among the top 100 scalp clones went down significantly.

The source material was CD4+ T cells sorted from blood, sampled at approximately week 37, from a patient treated with tofacitinib. The receptor's source is a human donor with alopecia areata. The chain employs TRBV15 and TRBJ2-7; the central 10 bases match TRBD1. The CDR3 protein: CATSRDGGTGVGYEQYF. The sequence in DNA is TGTGCCACCAGCAGAGATGGCGGGACAGGGGTAGGCTACGAGCAGTACTTC.